Below, 25 T cell receptor beta chains from the same sample are listed, as sequenced in a study of blood T cells in healthy people across ages. A second PCR of about 6 to 12 cycles used a sample-barcoded 5' primer and a J-beta primer mix. TCRdb recomputed calls from the 5' RACE reads with MiXCR, one row per CDR3 protein. The table records hundreds of thousands of distinct CDR3 sequences, around three fifths of them present only once. Source material: blood. These TCRs come from a man between 60 and 75 years old in good health.

The chain carries TRBV6-5 and TRBJ1-4; 10 bases fit TRBD1. The CDR3 is 16 residues long. Trimming took 0 bases from V and 8 from J; bases not matched to a gene: 6. The germline gives CDR1 MNHEY, CDR2 SVGAGI. CDR3 sequence reads: CASSYSGGTGAEKLFF. The CDR3 region has the DNA TGTGCCAGCAGTTACTCCGGAGGGACAGGGGCCGAAAAACTGTTTTTT.

V and J are TRBV7-2 and TRBJ1-5; no reliable D call. The V and J ends lost 5 bases and 0 bases respectively, with 14 bases between them. The CDR3 runs 16 residues. Germline values: CDR1 SGHTA, CDR2 FQGNSA. CDR3 DNA: TGTGCCAGCAGCCTGGATCGACACTTTAGCAATCAGCCCCAGCATTTT. Translated: CASSLDRHFSNQPQHF.

This clonotype appeared a few times. The chain couples TRBV4-1 to TRBJ2-7; 9 bases line up with TRBD2. With the DNA end fitting TRBJ2-5 better, the J assignment may be wrong. The CDR3 loop spans 17 amino acids. Per the germline V gene, CDR1 is MGHRA and CDR2 is YSYEKL. The CDR3 loop is CASSQGLAGSSGKTQYF. The CDR3 coding sequence is TGCGCCAGCAGCCAGGGGCTAGCGGGGTCATCCGGAAAGACCCAGTACTTC.

This sequence joins TRBV3-1 and TRBJ1-2, with a tentative D call TRBD1 (6 bases). V lost 5 bases and J 9 bases, leaving 19 bases between the germline ends. Germline CDR1 and CDR2: LGHDT and YNNKEL (reference sequence). This CDR3 has 14 amino acids. The CDR3 DNA is TGTGCCAGCAGCAATGGGGGGCCAGTGTCGAGCTACACCTTC. Residues: CASSNGGPVSSYTF.

The chain carries TRBV6-6 and TRBJ2-1, with 11 bases fitting TRBD2. The CDR3 sequence is 13 residues long. CDR1 is MNHNY and CDR2 is SVGAGI in the germline V gene (reference sequence). Germline trimming cut 6 bases from V and 12 bases from J; bases unmatched to any gene: 7. The CDR3 spells CASSPTSGGVQFF. The CDR3 nucleotides read TGTGCCAGCAGCCCTACTAGCGGGGGCGTGCAGTTCTTC.

The gene calls are TRBV12-3 or TRBV12-4 and TRBJ2-1, with D unresolved. This CDR3 is 13 amino acids long. The germline V and J ends were trimmed by 3 bases and 8 bases, with 11 bases remaining between them. The CDR3 region is CASSFFNPHEQFF. The CDR3 DNA is TGTGCCAGCAGTTTTTTCAACCCCCATGAGCAGTTCTTC.

This chain links TRBV7-2 with TRBJ2-1, with a tentative D call TRBD2 (5 bases). Trimming removed 1 base at V and 4 bases at J, with 14 bases between. This CDR3 is built from 16 residues. Germline CDR1 reads SGHTA; CDR2 reads FQGNSA. CDR3 nucleotide sequence: TGTGCCAGCAGCTTAGGTCGAGGCCGGGGTTACAATGAGCAGTTCTTC. Its translation is CASSLGRGRGYNEQFF.

The genes are TRBV29-1 and TRBJ1-2, with TRBD1 identical over 7 bases. J gave up 4 bases and V 7 bases, and 3 bases lay outside the gene matches. Germline CDR1 reads SQVTM; CDR2 reads ANQGSEA. This CDR3 has 11 amino acids. The CDR3 bases are TGCAGCGGACAGGGCCGCTATGGCTACACCTTC. It codes for CSGQGRYGYTF.

The chain links TRBV3-1 to TRBJ2-1; D possibly uses TRBD1 or TRBD2 (5 bases each). The germline CDR1 and CDR2 sequences are LGHDT and YNNKEL (reference sequence). The CDR3 runs to 17 residues. V was clipped by 0 bases and J by 3 bases, with 15 bases between them. The CDR3: CASSQDLGGHRYNEQFF. The CDR3 DNA sequence: TGTGCCAGCAGCCAAGATCTAGGAGGACACCGCTACAATGAGCAGTTCTTC.

The V gene is TRBV6-5, the J gene TRBJ2-7; 11 bases align to TRBD2. The germline V gene has CDR1 MNHEY and CDR2 SVGAGI. This CDR3 is built from 14 residues. J gave up 6 bases and V 2 bases, and 3 bases lay outside the gene matches. CDR3 sequence reads: CASSYGGTSGEQYF. CDR3 in DNA: TGTGCCAGCAGTTACGGGGGGACTAGCGGCGAGCAGTACTTC.

The V and J genes are TRBV12-3 or TRBV12-4 and TRBJ1-2, with 7 positions matching TRBD1. This CDR3 contains 15 residues. V was pared by 5 bases and J by 4 bases, with 10 bases of the junction left unmatched. The CDR3 DNA reads as TGTGCCAGCAGTCCATCGGACAGGTTCGTCTATGGCTACACCTTC. Its protein is CASSPSDRFVYGYTF.

This sequence joins TRBV6-1 and TRBJ2-5, with TRBD2 as a possible D gene (6 bases). V lost 6 bases, J lost 4 bases, and 12 bases lay in between. In germline, CDR1 is MNHNS, CDR2 SASEGT. The CDR3 is 13 residues long. In DNA form, the CDR3 reads TGTGCCAGCAGCTGGGAGGTCAGAGAGACCCAGTACTTC. It yields the protein CASSWEVRETQYF.

J is TRBJ1-1 and V is TRBV7-2, with D uncertain. In germline, CDR1 is SGHTA, CDR2 FQGNSA. Trimming took 5 bases from V and 6 from J, leaving 10 bases between them. This CDR3 is 12 amino acids long. CDR3 region: CASSPRRAEAFF. In DNA form, the CDR3 reads TGTGCCAGCAGCCCCCGGAGGGCTGAAGCTTTCTTT.

The chain is built from TRBV7-2 and TRBJ2-4; 9 bases are shared with TRBD2. Trimming at V came to 1 base and at J to 9 bases, leaving 4 bases not matched to a gene. The V gene's germline CDR1 is SGHTA and CDR2 FQGNSA. This CDR3 is built from 14 residues. The CDR3 reads CASSLEAGGSIQYF. The CDR3 DNA reads as TGTGCCAGCAGCTTAGAAGCGGGGGGCTCCATTCAGTACTTC.

The chain combines TRBV5-1 with TRBJ2-5; the D gene is possibly TRBD1 (6 bases). V lost 0 bases to trimming and J lost 0 bases, with 15 bases between them. The CDR3 sequence is 17 residues long. The germline V gene encodes CDR1 SGHRS and CDR2 YFSETQ. CDR3 in amino acids: CASSLGTRQAYQETQYF. The CDR3 DNA follows: TGCGCCAGCAGCTTGGGGACTCGACAGGCTTACCAAGAGACCCAGTACTTC.

The V gene is TRBV12-3 or TRBV12-4, the J gene TRBJ2-2, with 12 nucleotides matching TRBD1. V was clipped by 4 bases and J by 9 bases; unmatched bases: 9. The CDR3 runs to 16 residues. In nucleotides, the CDR3 is TGTGCCAGCAGTTCCCCGGGACAGGGGGCGAGGAGGGAGCTGTTTTTT. Encoded protein: CASSSPGQGARRELFF.

As to this clonotype: An end of the junction does not agree with germline; a read error may underlie this. The CDR3: CAGSRDQMDTQYF. The CDR3 DNA follows: TGTGCCGGCAGTAGGGACCAAATGGATACGCAGTATTTT. The chain recombines TRBV2 with TRBJ2-3; D may be TRBD1 or TRBD2 (5 bases each). This CDR3 spans 13 amino acids. Germline V CDR1 and CDR2: SNHLY, FYNNEI.

The V gene is TRBV5-1, the J gene TRBJ2-5; D may be TRBD1 or TRBD2 (6 bases each). The V end was cut by 0 bases, the J end by 4 bases, with 16 bases between. CDR1 and CDR2 from the germline V gene are SGHRS and YFSETQ. The CDR3 length is 16 residues. The CDR3 DNA sequence: TGCGCCAGCAGCTTGGACCCGGGGGCGAGTGTAGAGACCCAGTACTTC. As protein: CASSLDPGASVETQYF.

The genes are TRBV20-1 and TRBJ2-5; 7 nucleotides line up with TRBD2. Germline CDR1 DFQATT, CDR2 SNEGSKA (reference sequence). The CDR3 extends over 11 amino acids. With V trimmed by 1 base and J by 11 bases, 4 bases remained unmatched. CDR3 sequence (DNA): TGCAGTGCTAGAGTAGGGCGGGAGCAGTACTTC. It encodes CSARVGREQYF.

The chain has TRBV29-1 and TRBJ1-2; 7 positions agree with TRBD1. The length of the CDR3 is 14 residues. V lost 6 bases, J lost 4 bases, and 11 bases stayed unmatched. Per the germline V gene, CDR1 is SQVTM and CDR2 is ANQGSEA. The CDR3 reads CSVGGQGGAYGYTF. In DNA, the CDR3 is TGCAGCGTCGGAGGCCAGGGGGGGGCCTATGGCTACACCTTC.

This rearrangement joins TRBV28 to TRBJ2-1; D remains ambiguous. The V gene's germline CDR1 is MDHEN and CDR2 SYDVKM. This CDR3 comprises 13 residues. The V gene lost 7 bases and the J gene lost 2 bases, with 9 bases spanning the gap. Here the CDR3 reads CASIPMAYNEQFF. As DNA, the CDR3 is TGTGCCAGCATCCCCATGGCCTACAATGAGCAGTTCTTC.

This clonotype has just a few counts. V is TRBV29-1 and J is TRBJ2-3; TRBD2 aligns across 8 bases. V shed 1 base, J shed 1 base, and the junction held 1 base outside the gene matches. The germline gives CDR1 SQVTM, CDR2 ANQGSEA. The CDR3 has 14 residues. For the CDR3, the DNA is TGCAGCGTTGAAGCACTAGCGGGCACAGATACGCAGTATTTT. Translated, it gives CSVEALAGTDTQYF.

This CDR3 is CASSVRTRNTEAFF. The CDR3 DNA reads as TGTGCCAGCAGTGTGAGGACCCGGAACACTGAAGCTTTCTTT. The rearrangement joins TRBV2 to TRBJ1-1, with no clear D. The CDR3 length is 14 residues. Trimming stripped 4 bases from V and 1 base from J, with 10 bases between. Germline V lookup: CDR1 SNHLY, CDR2 FYNNEI.

This clonotype was counted ten times or more. This chain uses TRBV4-1 with TRBJ2-5, with 7 bases aligning to TRBD2. The length of the CDR3 is 14 residues. Germline assignment: CDR1 MGHRA and CDR2 YSYEKL. Germline trimming cut 3 bases from V and 0 bases from J; bases unmatched to any gene: 1. The CDR3 protein is CASSQGGYQETQYF. For the CDR3, the DNA is TGCGCCAGCAGCCAGGGGGGGTACCAAGAGACCCAGTACTTC.

The gene calls are TRBV6-5 and TRBJ1-2; 7 bases match TRBD1. V dropped 4 bases and J dropped 7; count of bases not matched to a gene: 3. Per the germline V gene, CDR1 is MNHEY and CDR2 is SVGAGI. This CDR3 has 12 amino acids. CDR3 coding DNA: TGTGCCAGCAGTTCGACAGGGTTTGGCTACACCTTC. Its protein product is CASSSTGFGYTF.